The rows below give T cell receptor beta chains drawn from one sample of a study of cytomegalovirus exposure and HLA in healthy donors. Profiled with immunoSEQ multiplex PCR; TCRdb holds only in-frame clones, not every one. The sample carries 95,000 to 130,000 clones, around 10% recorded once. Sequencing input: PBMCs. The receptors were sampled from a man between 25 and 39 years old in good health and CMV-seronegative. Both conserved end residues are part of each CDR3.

cdr3_aa: CTSSQEQGPQPQHF
j_call: TRBJ1-5
v_call: TRBV4-1

cdr3_aa: CASSRMGQGGNSNQPQHF
j_call: TRBJ1-5
v_call: TRBV5-4

cdr3_aa: CASSVGTSGGVDTQYF
j_call: TRBJ2-3
v_call: TRBV9

cdr3_aa: CASSQTGGYEQYF
j_call: TRBJ2-7
v_call: TRBV19

cdr3_aa: CASSETGDTEAFF
j_call: TRBJ1-1
v_call: TRBV6-5

cdr3_aa: CASSWTGDSPLHF
j_call: TRBJ1-6
v_call: TRBV5-1

cdr3_aa: CASILGGATGNYGYTF
j_call: TRBJ1-2
v_call: TRBV28

cdr3_aa: CASSVVGTGVRGELFF
j_call: TRBJ2-2
v_call: TRBV9

cdr3_aa: CASSMGCYEKLFF
j_call: TRBJ1-4
v_call: TRBV21-1

cdr3_aa: CASNERQIQETQYF
j_call: TRBJ2-5
v_call: TRBV28

cdr3_aa: CASRLDRGRLGANVLTF
j_call: TRBJ2-6
v_call: TRBV28

cdr3_aa: CAISETGEAAEAFF
j_call: TRBJ1-1
v_call: TRBV10-3

cdr3_aa: CASSKDGGAHTGGAFF
j_call: TRBJ1-1
v_call: TRBV7-9

cdr3_aa: CASGNGAGGPNEQYF
j_call: .
v_call: TRBV19

cdr3_aa: CASVSGTGTYGYTF
j_call: TRBJ1-2
v_call: TRBV7-8

cdr3_aa: CASSQEPAGVVNTGELFF
j_call: TRBJ2-2
v_call: TRBV4-1

cdr3_aa: CASSRDRGMNTEAFF
j_call: TRBJ1-1
v_call: TRBV28

cdr3_aa: CASSRAGDRYEQYF
j_call: TRBJ2-7
v_call: TRBV6-5

cdr3_aa: CATRDNPYEQYF
j_call: .
v_call: TRBV2

cdr3_aa: CSSRGFDGYTF
j_call: TRBJ1-2
v_call: TRBV29-1

cdr3_aa: CASSLVGTGERGTQYF
j_call: TRBJ2-5
v_call: TRBV7-6

cdr3_aa: CASGTSADNEQFF
j_call: TRBJ2-1
v_call: TRBV12-5

cdr3_aa: CASSLLASGNGGLFF
j_call: TRBJ2-2
v_call: TRBV7-9

cdr3_aa: CASSGQSNTGELFF
j_call: TRBJ2-2
v_call: TRBV18

cdr3_aa: CASSFGQLGRGGTDTQYF
j_call: TRBJ2-3
v_call: TRBV7-2

cdr3_aa: CATWDMNTEAFF
j_call: TRBJ1-1
v_call: TRBV10-3

cdr3_aa: CASSLRGGLPYEQYF
j_call: TRBJ2-7
v_call: TRBV5-4

cdr3_aa: CASSRRDRVIGAAFF
j_call: TRBJ1-1
v_call: TRBV7-2

cdr3_aa: CASSPGRNTGELFF
j_call: TRBJ2-2
v_call: TRBV18

cdr3_aa: CASSLNRGNQETQYF
j_call: TRBJ2-5
v_call: TRBV28

cdr3_aa: CASSSLRFNYGYTF
j_call: TRBJ1-2
v_call: TRBV7-9

cdr3_aa: CASSSGQATYEQYF
j_call: TRBJ2-7
v_call: TRBV5-1

cdr3_aa: CASSPRGLNNNEQFF
j_call: TRBJ2-1
v_call: TRBV4-1

cdr3_aa: CATRGVNTEAFF
j_call: TRBJ1-1
v_call: TRBV10-1

cdr3_aa: CASSARPTGLAGGTDTQYF
j_call: TRBJ2-3
v_call: TRBV7-2

cdr3_aa: CATSLQTGGAETQYF
j_call: TRBJ2-5
v_call: TRBV15

cdr3_aa: CSVGDTEIHEQYF
j_call: TRBJ2-7
v_call: TRBV29-1

cdr3_aa: CASLADRGNTIYF
j_call: TRBJ1-3
v_call: TRBV2

cdr3_aa: CASSPGRLSEAFF
j_call: TRBJ1-1
v_call: TRBV5-1

cdr3_aa: CASSLQVAYEQYF
j_call: TRBJ2-7
v_call: TRBV28

cdr3_aa: CASRQGGTEAFF
j_call: TRBJ1-1
v_call: TRBV28